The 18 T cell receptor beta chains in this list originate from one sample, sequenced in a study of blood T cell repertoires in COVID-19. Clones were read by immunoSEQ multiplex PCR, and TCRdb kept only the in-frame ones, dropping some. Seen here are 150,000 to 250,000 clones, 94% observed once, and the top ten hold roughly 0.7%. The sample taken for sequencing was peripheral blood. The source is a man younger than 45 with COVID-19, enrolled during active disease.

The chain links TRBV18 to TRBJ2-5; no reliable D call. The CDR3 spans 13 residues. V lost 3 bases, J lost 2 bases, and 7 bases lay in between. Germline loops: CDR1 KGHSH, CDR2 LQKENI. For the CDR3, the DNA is TGTGCCAGCTCACCCCTACAGCAAGAGACCCAGTACTTC. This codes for CASSPLQQETQYF.

CDR3 protein: CASSVRTGTLNQPQHF. The CDR3 DNA follows: TGTGCCAGTAGTGTTAGGACAGGGACCCTCAATCAGCCCCAGCATTTT. This chain links TRBV19 with TRBJ1-5; 8 nucleotides agree with TRBD1. This CDR3 spans 16 amino acids. Germline CDR1 reads LNHDA; CDR2 reads SQIVND (reference sequence). V lost 5 bases and J lost 3; bases outside the gene matches: 9.

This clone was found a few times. The CDR3 nucleotides are TGTGCCAGCAGCCAAGCAGACAGGGCCTACGAGCAGTACTTC. Amino acids: CASSQADRAYEQYF. The chain links TRBV4-2 to TRBJ2-7; 7 nucleotides align to TRBD1. The CDR3 totals 14 residues. Per germline, CDR1 LGHNA and CDR2 YNFKEQ. V gave up 1 base and J gave up 2 bases; unmatched junction bases: 2.

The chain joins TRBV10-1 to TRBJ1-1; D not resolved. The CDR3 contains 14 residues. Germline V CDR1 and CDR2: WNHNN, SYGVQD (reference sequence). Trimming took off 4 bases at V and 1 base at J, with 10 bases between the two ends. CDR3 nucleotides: TGCGCCAGCAGTGGCGGAGGATCGAACACTGAAGCTTTCTTT. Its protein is CASSGGGSNTEAFF.

The CDR3, as DNA: TGCAGCGCCGACGTGACAGGGCTGGACTACACCTTC. Translation: CSADVTGLDYTF. The chain uses TRBV29-1 and TRBJ1-2; the match to TRBD1 covers 7 bases. CDR3 length: 12 residues. Germline CDR1 is SQVTM and CDR2 is ANQGSEA. The V gene end was trimmed by 7 bases and the J gene end by 10 bases; junction bases not matched to a gene: 12.

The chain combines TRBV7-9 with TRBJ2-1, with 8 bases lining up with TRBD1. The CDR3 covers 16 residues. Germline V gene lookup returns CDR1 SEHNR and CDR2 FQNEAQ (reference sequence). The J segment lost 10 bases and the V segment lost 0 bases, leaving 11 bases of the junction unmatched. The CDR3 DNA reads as TGTGCCAGCAGCTTAGCGCTAGGCAGGGGGCTAGGGGAGCAGTTCTTC. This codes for CASSLALGRGLGEQFF.

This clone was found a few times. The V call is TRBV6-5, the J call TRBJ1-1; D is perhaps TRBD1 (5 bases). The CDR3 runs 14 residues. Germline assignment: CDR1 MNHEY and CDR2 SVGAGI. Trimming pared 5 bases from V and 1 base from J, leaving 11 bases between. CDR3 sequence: CASSQDTTNTEAFF. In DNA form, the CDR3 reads TGTGCCAGCAGTCAGGACACCACGAACACTGAAGCTTTCTTT.

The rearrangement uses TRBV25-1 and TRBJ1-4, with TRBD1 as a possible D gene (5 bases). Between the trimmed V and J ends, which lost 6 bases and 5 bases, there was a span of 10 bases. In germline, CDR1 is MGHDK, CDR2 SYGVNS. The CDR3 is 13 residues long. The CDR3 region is CASRTGANEKLFF. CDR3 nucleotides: TGTGCCAGCAGGACTGGGGCAAATGAAAAACTGTTTTTT.

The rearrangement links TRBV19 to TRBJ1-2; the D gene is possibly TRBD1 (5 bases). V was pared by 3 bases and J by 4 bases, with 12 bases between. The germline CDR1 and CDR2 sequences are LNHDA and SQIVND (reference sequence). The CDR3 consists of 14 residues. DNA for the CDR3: TGTGCCAGTAGTATGCGGAGACAGACCTATGGCTACACCTTC. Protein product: CASSMRRQTYGYTF. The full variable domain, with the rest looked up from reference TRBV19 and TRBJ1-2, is DGGITQSPKYLFRKEGQNVTLSCEQNLNHDAMYWYRQDPGQGLRLIYYSQIVNDFQKGDIAEGYSVSREKKESFPLTVTSAQKNPTAFYLCASSMRRQTYGYTFGSGTRLTVV.

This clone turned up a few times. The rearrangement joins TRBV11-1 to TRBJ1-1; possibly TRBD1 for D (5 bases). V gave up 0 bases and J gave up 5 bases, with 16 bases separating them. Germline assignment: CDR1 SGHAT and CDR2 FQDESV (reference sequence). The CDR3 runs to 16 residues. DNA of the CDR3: TGTGCCAGCAGCTTAGCGCACAGCAGGGATGGGACTGAAGCTTTCTTT. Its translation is CASSLAHSRDGTEAFF.

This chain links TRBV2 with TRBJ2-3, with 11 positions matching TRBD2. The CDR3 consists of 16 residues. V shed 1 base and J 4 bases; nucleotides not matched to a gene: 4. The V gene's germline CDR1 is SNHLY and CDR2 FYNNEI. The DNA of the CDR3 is TGTGCCAGCAGTGAAGGCAGGGGACTAGCGGCAGATACGCAGTATTTT. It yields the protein CASSEGRGLAADTQYF.

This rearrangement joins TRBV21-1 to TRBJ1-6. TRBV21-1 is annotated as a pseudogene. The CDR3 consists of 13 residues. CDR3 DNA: TGTGCCAGCAGCAAATGCGATAATTCACCCCTCCACTTT. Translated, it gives CASSKCDNSPLHF.

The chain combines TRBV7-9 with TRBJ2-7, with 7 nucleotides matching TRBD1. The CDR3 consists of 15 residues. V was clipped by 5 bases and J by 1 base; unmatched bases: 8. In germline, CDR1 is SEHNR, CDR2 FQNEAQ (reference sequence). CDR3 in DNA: TGTGCCAGCAGCCCGACAGGGACCCTATCCTACGAGCAGTACTTC. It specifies CASSPTGTLSYEQYF.

The CDR3: CAIRGGNTGELFF. In nucleotides, the CDR3 is TGTGCCATCAGAGGGGGAAACACCGGGGAGCTGTTTTTT. The V call is TRBV10-3, the J call TRBJ2-2, with TRBD1 as a possible D gene (6 bases). The length of the CDR3 is 13 residues. Per the germline V gene, CDR1 is ENHRY and CDR2 is SYGVKD. With 6 bases removed from V and 2 bases from J, the gap between germline ends came to 7 bases.

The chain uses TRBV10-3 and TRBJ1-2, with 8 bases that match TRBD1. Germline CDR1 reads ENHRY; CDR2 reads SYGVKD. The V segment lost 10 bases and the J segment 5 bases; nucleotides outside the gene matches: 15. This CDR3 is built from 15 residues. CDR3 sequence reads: CATSTGTGGAYGYTF. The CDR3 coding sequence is TGTGCCACGTCGACCGGGACAGGAGGCGCTTATGGCTACACCTTC.

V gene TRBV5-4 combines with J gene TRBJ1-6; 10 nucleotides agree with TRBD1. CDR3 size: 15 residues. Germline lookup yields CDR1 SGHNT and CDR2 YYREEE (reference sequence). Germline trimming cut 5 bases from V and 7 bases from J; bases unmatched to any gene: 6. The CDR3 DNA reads TGTGCCAGCAGGGCCGGACAGGGGGTCAATTCACCCCTCCACTTT. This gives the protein CASRAGQGVNSPLHF.

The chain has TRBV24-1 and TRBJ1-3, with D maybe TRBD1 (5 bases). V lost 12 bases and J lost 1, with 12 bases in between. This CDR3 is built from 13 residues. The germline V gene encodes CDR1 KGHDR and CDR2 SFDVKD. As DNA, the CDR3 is TGTGCCGCGCATGGGGGGTCTGGAAACACCATATATTTT. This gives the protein CAAHGGSGNTIYF.

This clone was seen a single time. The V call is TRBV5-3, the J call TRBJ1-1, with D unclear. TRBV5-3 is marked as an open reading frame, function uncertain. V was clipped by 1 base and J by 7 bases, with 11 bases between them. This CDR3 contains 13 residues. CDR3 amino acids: CARSLIREIEAFF. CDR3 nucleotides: TGTGCCAGAAGCTTGATAAGGGAGATTGAAGCTTTCTTT.